Below are 9 T cell receptor beta chains sequenced from a single sample in a study of cytomegalovirus exposure and HLA in healthy donors. The PCR employed 60 Vbeta primers together with 13 Jbeta primers. Libraries were prepared by immunoSEQ multiplex PCR; TCRdb keeps only in-frame clonotypes and omits some of them. The table includes roughly 100,000 clones, roughly 78% detected once. Sample: PBMCs. These receptors all stem from a middle-aged woman in good health and CMV-seronegative.

The chain carries TRBV27 and TRBJ2-7; 8 positions agree with TRBD1. The J segment lost 2 bases and the V segment lost 0 bases, leaving 0 bases of the junction unmatched. This CDR3 contains 14 residues. Germline V lookup: CDR1 MNHEY, CDR2 SMNVEV (reference sequence). CDR3 DNA: TGTGCCAGCAGTTTATCCAGGGGGCCCTACGAGCAGTACTTC. Translated: CASSLSRGPYEQYF.

This clone came up once. The rearrangement uses TRBV7-8 and TRBJ2-5; tentative D call: TRBD2 (6 bases). Germline CDR1 SGHVS, CDR2 FQNEAQ. The CDR3 covers 14 residues. Trimming pared 2 bases from V and 8 bases from J, leaving 15 bases between. CDR3 amino acids: CASSLSSGEATQYF. For the CDR3, the DNA is TGTGCCAGCAGCTTAAGTTCCGGGGAGGCCACCCAGTACTTC. Full variable domain (missing parts from reference TRBV7-8 and TRBJ2-5): GAGVSQSPRYKVAKRGQDVALRCDPISGHVSLFWYQQALGQGPEFLTYFQNEAQLDKSGLPSDRFFAERPEGSVSTLKIQRTQQEDSAVYLCASSLSSGEATQYFGPGTRLLVL.

Here the CDR3 DNA reads TGCGCCAGCAACATGTTAGCGGGAGGGGGGGGCTACAATGAGCAGTTCTTC. Its protein product is CASNMLAGGGGYNEQFF. V and J are TRBV4-3 and TRBJ2-1, with 11 bases identical to TRBD2. The ends lost 7 bases at V and 3 bases at J; junction bases unmatched: 11. The V gene's germline CDR1 is LGHNA and CDR2 YSLEER. The CDR3 runs 17 residues.

In its sample, this clone was seen once. The rearrangement joins TRBV6-5 to TRBJ2-7; 8 nucleotides align to TRBD2. V gave up 2 bases and J gave up 2 bases; unmatched junction bases: 2. Germline CDR1 MNHEY, CDR2 SVGAGI. This CDR3 spans 14 amino acids. The CDR3 DNA reads TGTGCCAGCAGTTACGCGGGAGGAGCCTACGAGCAGTACTTC. Translating it yields CASSYAGGAYEQYF.

The rearrangement links TRBV30 to TRBJ1-2; D ambiguous. The CDR3 runs 15 residues. Germline V gene data show CDR1 as GTSNPN and CDR2 as SVGIG (reference sequence). V was cut by 0 bases and J by 7 bases, with 18 bases left in between. The CDR3 loop reads CAWSVLVARHGGYTF. CDR3 in DNA: TGTGCCTGGAGTGTACTAGTTGCGAGGCATGGTGGCTACACCTTC.

This chain connects TRBV28 to TRBJ1-1; D remains unclear. Per germline, CDR1 MDHEN and CDR2 SYDVKM. Trimming left V 5 bases short and J 1 base short, with 14 bases between. This CDR3 spans 15 amino acids. CDR3 sequence: CASSESGSWNTEAFF. DNA for the CDR3: TGTGCCAGCAGTGAGTCGGGATCTTGGAACACTGAAGCTTTCTTT.

This chain connects TRBV5-1 to TRBJ2-3; 7 bases agree with TRBD1. V shed 3 bases, J shed 3 bases, and the junction held 7 bases outside the gene matches. The CDR3 is 15 residues long. Germline V gene lookup returns CDR1 SGHRS and CDR2 YFSETQ. The CDR3 here is CASSSLQGPTDTQYF. CDR3 nucleotides: TGCGCCAGCAGCTCCTTACAGGGGCCGACAGATACGCAGTATTTT.

This clone was seen just once. The chain couples TRBV5-1 to TRBJ2-1, with 12 bases matching TRBD2. The CDR3 runs 16 residues. CDR1 is SGHRS and CDR2 is YFSETQ in the germline V gene. Trimming removed 4 bases from V and 6 bases from J; junction bases left unmatched: 8. The CDR3 is CASSRPTSGSGNEQFF. The DNA of the CDR3 is TGCGCCAGCAGCCGACCGACTAGCGGGAGTGGCAATGAGCAGTTCTTC. The variable domain in full, completed from reference TRBV5-1 and TRBJ2-1, reads KAGVTQTPRYLIKTRGQQVTLSCSPISGHRSVSWYQQTPGQGLQFLFEYFSETQRNKGNFPGRFSGRQFSNSRSEMNVSTLELGDSALYLCASSRPTSGSGNEQFFGPGTRLTVL.

The chain is built from TRBV27 and TRBJ2-7; 9 nucleotides align to TRBD2. The CDR3 covers 12 residues. Trimming took 6 bases from V and 7 from J; bases not matched to a gene: 4. Germline lookup yields CDR1 MNHEY and CDR2 SMNVEV (reference sequence). CDR3 nucleotides: TGTGCCAGCAGGCTAGCGGGACGGGAGCAGTACTTC. It specifies CASRLAGREQYF.